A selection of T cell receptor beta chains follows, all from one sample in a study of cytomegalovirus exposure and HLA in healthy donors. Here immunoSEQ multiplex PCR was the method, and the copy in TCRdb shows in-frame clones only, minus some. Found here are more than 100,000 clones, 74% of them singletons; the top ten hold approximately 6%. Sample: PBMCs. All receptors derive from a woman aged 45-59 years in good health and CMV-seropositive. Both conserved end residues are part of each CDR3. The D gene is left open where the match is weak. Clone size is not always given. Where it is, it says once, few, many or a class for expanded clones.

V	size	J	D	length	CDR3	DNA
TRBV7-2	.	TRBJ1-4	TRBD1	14	CASSFSGGREKLFF	TGTGCCAGCAGCTTCTCAGGGGGCCGGGAAAAACTGTTTTTT
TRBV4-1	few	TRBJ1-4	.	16	CASSQSPGRRDEKLFF	TGCGCCAGCAGCCAATCCCCAGGGAGGCGGGATGAAAAACTGTTTTTT
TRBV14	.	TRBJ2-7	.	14	CASSQDLLSWEQYF	TGTGCCAGCAGCCAAGATCTACTCTCCTGGGAGCAGTACTTC
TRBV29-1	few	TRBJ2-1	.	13	CSVALADRGEQFF	TGCAGCGTTGCCCTAGCCGACCGGGGTGAGCAGTTCTTC
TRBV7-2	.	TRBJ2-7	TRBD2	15	CASSPYSGGLYEQYF	TGTGCCAGCAGCCCCTACAGCGGGGGCCTCTACGAGCAGTACTTC
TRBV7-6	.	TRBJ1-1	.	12	CASSLDGERAFF	TGTGCCAGCAGCTTAGACGGGGAGCGGGCTTTCTTT
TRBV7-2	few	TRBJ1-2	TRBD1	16	CASSTSGTAAPYGYTF	TGTGCCAGCAGCACTTCCGGGACAGCGGCCCCCTATGGCTACACCTTC
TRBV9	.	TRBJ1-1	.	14	CASSVNVLNTEAFF	TGTGCCAGCAGCGTAAATGTCTTGAACACTGAAGCTTTCTTT
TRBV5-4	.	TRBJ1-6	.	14	CASSPGELDSPLHF	TGTGCCAGCAGCCCAGGGGAATTGGATTCACCCCTCCACTTT
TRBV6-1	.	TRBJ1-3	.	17	CASSDHPSMGPGNTIYF	TGTGCCAGCAGTGATCACCCAAGCATGGGCCCCGGAAACACCATATATTTT
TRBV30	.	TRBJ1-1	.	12	CAWSPEGAQAFF	TGTGCCTGGAGCCCCGAAGGGGCCCAAGCTTTCTTT
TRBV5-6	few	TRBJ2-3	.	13	CASSRQSTDTQYF	TGTGCCAGCAGCCGACAGAGCACAGATACGCAGTATTTT
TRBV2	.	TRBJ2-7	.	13	CASSLDSSYEQYF	TGTGCCAGCAGCCTGGACAGCTCCTACGAGCAGTACTTC
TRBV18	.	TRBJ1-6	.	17	CASSPVPGYSYNSPLHF	TGTGCCAGCTCACCAGTCCCGGGGTACTCCTATAATTCACCCCTCCACTTT
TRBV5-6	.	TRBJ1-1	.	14	CASSFLGADTEAFF	TGTGCCAGCAGCTTCCTGGGGGCCGACACTGAAGCTTTCTTT
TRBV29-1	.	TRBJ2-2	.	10	CSGGEGELFF	TGCAGCGGGGGGGAGGGGGAGCTGTTTTTT
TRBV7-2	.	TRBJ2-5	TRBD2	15	CASSWGLAHAETQYF	TGTGCCAGCAGCTGGGGACTAGCGCATGCGGAGACCCAGTACTTC
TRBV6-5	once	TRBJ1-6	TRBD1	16	CASSYSTAGGGSPLHF	TGTGCCAGCAGTTACTCGACTGCAGGGGGAGGCTCACCCCTCCACTTT
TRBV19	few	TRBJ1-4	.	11	CASSRQEKLFF	TGTGCCAGTAGCCGACAGGAAAAACTGTTTTTT
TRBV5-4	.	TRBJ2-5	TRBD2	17	CASSPSGLAGAKETQYF	TGTGCCAGCAGCCCCTCAGGACTAGCGGGGGCCAAAGAGACCCAGTACTTC
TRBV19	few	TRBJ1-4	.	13	CASSIVVNEKLFF	TGTGCCAGTAGTATTGTAGTAAATGAAAAACTGTTTTTT
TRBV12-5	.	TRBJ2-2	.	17	CASGLASGQIYTGELFF	TGTGCTAGTGGTCTCGCAAGCGGACAGATTTACACCGGGGAGCTGTTTTTT
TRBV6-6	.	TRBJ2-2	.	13	CASASVNTGELLF	TGTGCCAGCGCCTCAGTGAACACCGGGGAGCTGCTTTTT
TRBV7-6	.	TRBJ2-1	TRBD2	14	CASSLRGGPVEQFF	TGTGCCAGCAGCCTGCGGGGGGGCCCAGTTGAGCAGTTCTTC
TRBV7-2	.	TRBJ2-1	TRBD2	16	CASSPPAGGFYNEQFF	TGTGCCAGCAGCCCCCCAGCGGGGGGGTTCTACAATGAGCAGTTCTTC
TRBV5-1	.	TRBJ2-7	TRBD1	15	CASSLTGDHLSEQYF	TGCGCCAGCAGCTTGACAGGGGATCACCTAAGCGAGCAGTACTTC
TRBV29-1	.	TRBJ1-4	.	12	CSVKGVNEKLFF	TGCAGCGTCAAAGGGGTTAATGAAAAACTGTTTTTT
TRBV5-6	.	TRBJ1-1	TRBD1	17	CASSLAGAGGLNTEAFF	TGTGCCAGCAGCTTGGCCGGGGCAGGGGGTTTGAACACTGAAGCTTTCTTT
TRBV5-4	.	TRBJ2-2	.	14	CASSSPQGPGELFF	TGTGCCAGCAGCTCGCCTCAGGGTCCCGGGGAGCTGTTTTTT
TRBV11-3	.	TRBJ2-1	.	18	CASSPPGDGTVAYNEQFF	TGTGCCAGCAGCCCTCCGGGGGACGGGACAGTGGCCTACAATGAGCAGTTCTTC
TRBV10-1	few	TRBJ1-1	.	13	CASSPLGRTEAFF	TGCGCCAGCAGTCCCCTCGGTCGGACTGAAGCTTTCTTT
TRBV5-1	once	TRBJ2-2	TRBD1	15	CASSLTGVDTGELFF	TGCGCCAGCAGCTTGACAGGGGTCGACACCGGGGAGCTGTTTTTT
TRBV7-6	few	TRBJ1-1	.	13	CASSKAGVSEAFF	TGTGCCAGCAGCAAAGCGGGAGTGAGTGAAGCTTTCTTT
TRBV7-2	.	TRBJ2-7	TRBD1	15	CASSFQTGLLYEQYF	TGTGCCAGCAGCTTTCAGACAGGGCTACTCTACGAGCAGTACTTC
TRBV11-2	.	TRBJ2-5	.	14	CASSSRAGAVTQYF	TGTGCCAGCAGCTCCAGGGCAGGGGCTGTAACCCAGTACTTC
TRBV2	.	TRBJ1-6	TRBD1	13	CASETGERSPLHF	TGTGCCAGCGAGACAGGGGAGCGCTCACCCCTCCACTTT
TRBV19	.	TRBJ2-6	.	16	CASKQGISSGANVLTF	TGTGCCAGTAAGCAGGGGATATCCTCTGGGGCCAACGTCCTGACTTTC
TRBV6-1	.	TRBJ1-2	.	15	CASRDNLQGPRGYTF	TGTGCCAGCAGAGATAACTTACAGGGACCGCGTGGCTACACCTTC
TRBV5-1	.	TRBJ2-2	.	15	CASSLWGIDTGELFF	TGCGCCAGCAGCTTGTGGGGCATTGACACCGGGGAGCTGTTTTTT
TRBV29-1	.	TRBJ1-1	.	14	CSVVRGVRYTEAFF	TGCAGCGTTGTCAGGGGCGTGAGGTACACTGAAGCTTTCTTT
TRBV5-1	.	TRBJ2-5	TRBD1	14	CASSLQGAGETQYF	TGCGCCAGCAGCTTGCAGGGGGCAGGAGAGACCCAGTACTTC
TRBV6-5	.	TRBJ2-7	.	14	CASSTTGSSYEQYF	TGTGCCAGCAGTACGACGGGGAGCTCCTACGAGCAGTACTTC
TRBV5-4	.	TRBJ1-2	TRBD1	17	CASSLPSRTGKNYGYTF	TGTGCCAGCAGCCTCCCCTCGAGGACAGGGAAGAACTATGGCTACACCTTC
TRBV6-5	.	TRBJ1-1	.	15	CASSRAGYANTEAFF	TGTGCCAGCAGTCGGGCAGGGTATGCGAACACTGAAGCTTTCTTT
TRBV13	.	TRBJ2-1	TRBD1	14	CASSVQGARNEQFF	TGTGCCAGCAGCGTACAGGGGGCGAGGAATGAGCAGTTCTTC
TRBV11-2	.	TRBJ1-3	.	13	CASSSAWGDTIYF	TGTGCCAGCAGCTCGGCGTGGGGGGACACCATATATTTT
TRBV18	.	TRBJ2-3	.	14	CASSPPYPTDTQYF	TGTGCCAGCTCACCACCCTACCCCACAGATACGCAGTATTTT
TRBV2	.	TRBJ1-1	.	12	CASTYSIPEAFF	TGTGCCAGCACCTACAGTATACCTGAAGCTTTCTTT
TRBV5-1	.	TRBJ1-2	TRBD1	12	CASRVGQGPYTF	TGCGCCAGCAGGGTGGGACAGGGTCCCTACACCTTC